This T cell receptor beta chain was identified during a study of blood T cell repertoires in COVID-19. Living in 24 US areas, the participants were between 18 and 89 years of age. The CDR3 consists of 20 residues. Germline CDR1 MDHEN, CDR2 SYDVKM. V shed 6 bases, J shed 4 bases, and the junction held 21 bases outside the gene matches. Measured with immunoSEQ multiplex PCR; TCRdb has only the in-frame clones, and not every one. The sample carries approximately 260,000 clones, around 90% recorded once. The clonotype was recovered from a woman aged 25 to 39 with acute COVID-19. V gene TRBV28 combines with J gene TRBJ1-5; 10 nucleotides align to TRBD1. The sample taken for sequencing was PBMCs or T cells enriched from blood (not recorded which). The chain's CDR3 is CASRKDRGLDILGQNQPQHF. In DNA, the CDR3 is TGTGCCAGCAGAAAAGACAGGGGGCTTGATATTTTAGGCCAGAATCAGCCCCAGCATTTT. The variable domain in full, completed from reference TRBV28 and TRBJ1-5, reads DVKVTQSSRYLVKRTGEKVFLECVQDMDHENMFWYRQDPGLGLRLIYFSYDVKMKEKGDIPEGYSVSREKKERFSLILESASTNQTSMYLCASRKDRGLDILGQNQPQHFGDGTRLSIL.